Presented here are 27 T cell receptor beta chains from one specimen sequenced in a study of CXCR3-negative and CXCR3-positive naive CD8 T cells. With UMI labels, 5' RACE was used to prepare the TRB cDNA libraries. No DNA is given; TCRdb re-called the 5' RACE reads and lists each CDR3 protein once. The clone table shows about 56,000 distinct CDR3 sequences, with the ten largest holding around a fifth. The specimen sequenced was memory CD8+ T cells from blood. The origin of the receptors is a human donor in good health. Some clones in this sample may be carry-over from other donors' samples.

The chain joins TRBV3-1 to TRBJ2-3. Germline CDR1 LGHDT, CDR2 YNNKEL (reference sequence). CDR3 length: 12 residues. This chain's CDR3 is CASSQGSDTQYF.

This rearrangement joins TRBV12-5 to TRBJ2-3; TCRdb calls TRBD2, which cannot be checked without DNA. The CDR3 runs to 13 residues. CDR1 is LGHNT, CDR2 FRNRAP, per germline. The CDR3 here is CASGSLLADTQYF.

The chain uses TRBV29-1 and TRBJ2-1; TCRdb gives TRBD1 as the D gene, but with no DNA this cannot be confirmed. CDR1 and CDR2 (germline): SQVTM, ANQGSEA. The CDR3 consists of 13 residues. CDR3 sequence reads: CSARGGQGDEQFF.

This rearrangement joins TRBV20-1 to TRBJ2-7; as DNA is missing, the TRBD2 call by TCRdb cannot be tested. The CDR3 consists of 15 residues. Per germline, CDR1 DFQATT and CDR2 SNEGSKA (reference sequence). The CDR3 sequence: CSAGGEAPDWNEQYF.

The J gene is TRBJ1-2, the V gene TRBV29-1; the TRBD1 assignment by TCRdb is unverifiable without DNA. The CDR3 covers 15 residues. The germline gives CDR1 SQVTM, CDR2 ANQGSEA. The chain's CDR3 is CSVPGLRGTNYGYTF. The entire variable domain, with the rest obtained from reference TRBV29-1 and TRBJ1-2, is as follows: SAVISQKPSRDICQRGTSLTIQCQVDSQVTMMFWYRQQPGQSLTLIATANQGSEATYESGFVIDKFPISRPNLTFSTLTVSNMSPEDSSIYLCSVPGLRGTNYGYTFGSGTRLTVV.

The chain has TRBV7-9 and TRBJ2-1; TCRdb indicates TRBD1, and absent DNA this call remains unverified. CDR3 length: 16 amino acids. Germline CDR1 SEHNR, CDR2 FQNEAQ (reference sequence). This CDR3 is CASSLALGTQYNEQFF.

The chain recombines TRBV7-8 with TRBJ2-2; TCRdb calls TRBD1, which cannot be checked without DNA. CDR1 SGHVS and CDR2 FQNEAQ come from the germline V gene. The CDR3 has 18 residues. CDR3 sequence reads: CASSFQPPGPTNTGELFF.

The chain joins TRBV6-5 to TRBJ2-7; TCRdb selects TRBD2, and the lack of DNA leaves this call unchecked. Germline CDR1 and CDR2: MNHEY and SVGAGI. The CDR3 contains 16 residues. The CDR3 reads CASSYSDTGLSYEQYF.

This chain joins TRBV5-1 and TRBJ2-7; TCRdb proposes TRBD2, but this gene call is untestable without DNA. The CDR3 spans 13 residues. CDR1 is SGHRS, CDR2 YFSETQ, per germline. The CDR3 reads CASSWDRGGEQYF.

The chain uses TRBV27 and TRBJ2-3; TCRdb selects TRBD1, and the lack of DNA leaves this call unchecked. CDR1 and CDR2 from the germline V gene are MNHEY and SMNVEV (reference sequence). This CDR3 region has 16 residues. Here the CDR3 reads CASSYPPGRGTDTQYF.

J is TRBJ2-7 and V is TRBV14. The CDR3 extends over 14 amino acids. Germline-derived CDR1 and CDR2 are SGHDN and FVKESK. CDR3 loop: CASSQVSGTYEQYF. The entire variable domain, with the rest obtained from reference TRBV14 and TRBJ2-7, is as follows: EAGVTQFPSHSVIEKGQTVTLRCDPISGHDNLYWYRRVMGKEIKFLLHFVKESKQDESGMPNNRFLAERTGGTYSTLKVQPAELEDSGVYFCASSQVSGTYEQYFGPGTRLTVT.

The genes are TRBV15 and TRBJ1-2. Per germline, CDR1 LNHNV and CDR2 YYDKDF (reference sequence). The CDR3 loop spans 14 amino acids. CDR3 sequence: CATSRGDSNYGYTF. The full variable domain, completed using reference TRBV15 and TRBJ1-2, is DAMVIQNPRYQVTQFGKPVTLSCSQTLNHNVMYWYQQKSSQAPKLLFHYYDKDFNNEADTPDNFQSRRPNTSFCFLDIRSPGLGDTAMYLCATSRGDSNYGYTFGSGTRLTVV.

The rearrangement uses TRBV12-3 or TRBV12-4 and TRBJ2-7; TCRdb's D call of TRBD1 is untestable without DNA. The CDR3 runs 13 residues. The CDR3 spells CASSLTGVNEQYF.

The V gene is TRBV7-2, the J gene TRBJ2-2; absent DNA, TCRdb's TRBD2 call cannot be checked. The germline CDR1 and CDR2 sequences are SGHTA and FQGNSA. The CDR3 covers 16 residues. The CDR3: CASSLVGGNLAGELFF.

This clonotype registers medium-sized (0.01 to 0.1%) by frequency. The chain combines TRBV7-3 with TRBJ2-2; TCRdb's D call of TRBD1 is untestable without DNA. In germline, CDR1 is SGHTA, CDR2 FQGTGA. This CDR3 region has 17 residues. CDR3 sequence reads: CASSLTYRGMDTGELFF.

This chain's CDR3 is CASSSLQRNTEAFF. The genes are TRBV6-2 or TRBV6-3 and TRBJ1-1. CDR1 MNHEY and CDR2 SVGEGT come from the germline V gene. This CDR3 region has 14 residues.

V and J are TRBV5-1 and TRBJ2-1; TCRdb picks TRBD2, but there is no DNA to check that call. The CDR3 spans 11 residues. CDR1 and CDR2 from the germline V gene are SGHRS and YFSETQ. The CDR3: CASSIAGEQFF.

The chain employs TRBV20-1 and TRBJ2-3; TCRdb names TRBD1, which stays unverified in the absence of DNA. Germline V gene data show CDR1 as DFQATT and CDR2 as SNEGSKA (reference sequence). The CDR3 sequence is 14 residues long. The CDR3 sequence: CSARVLLGADTQYF.

The chain couples TRBV20-1 to TRBJ2-7; the D call from TCRdb, TRBD2, cannot be confirmed without DNA. Germline CDR1 reads DFQATT; CDR2 reads SNEGSKA (reference sequence). The CDR3 has 13 residues. The CDR3 here is CSARGTSGYEQYF.

The rearrangement uses TRBV20-1 and TRBJ1-1. Germline CDR1 and CDR2: DFQATT and SNEGSKA (reference sequence). The length of the CDR3 is 12 residues. CDR3 sequence reads: CSAKRKNTEAFF.

The chain employs TRBV7-9 and TRBJ2-1; with no DNA, the TCRdb D assignment of TRBD2 cannot be verified. The CDR3 is 17 amino acids. The germline V gene has CDR1 SEHNR and CDR2 FQNEAQ (reference sequence). CDR3 amino acids: CASSLGKGRGPFGEQFF.

The rearrangement links TRBV3-1 to TRBJ1-2. The CDR3 loop spans 15 amino acids. Germline V gene data show CDR1 as LGHDT and CDR2 as YNNKEL (reference sequence). This CDR3 reads CASSGRGGPIYGYTF.

The rearrangement joins TRBV9 to TRBJ2-2; TCRdb selects TRBD1, and the lack of DNA leaves this call unchecked. The CDR3 is made up of 15 amino acids. Per the germline V gene, CDR1 is SGDLS and CDR2 is YYNGEE. This CDR3 is CASCPGGANTGELFF.

The V gene is TRBV6-5, the J gene TRBJ2-3; TCRdb designates TRBD2, a call that cannot be tested without DNA. This CDR3 region has 17 residues. Germline CDR1 MNHEY, CDR2 SVGAGI. CDR3 in amino acids: CASSRGGTVPITDTQYF.

The J gene is TRBJ1-4, the V gene TRBV29-1; lacking DNA, the TRBD1 call made by TCRdb goes unchecked. Per the germline V gene, CDR1 is SQVTM and CDR2 is ANQGSEA. CDR3 length: 13 amino acids. The CDR3 reads CSVLDRGGEKLFF.

In terms of frequency, this clonotype is medium-sized. The chain joins TRBV27 to TRBJ2-7; TCRdb gives TRBD1 as the D gene, but with no DNA this cannot be confirmed. CDR1 MNHEY and CDR2 SMNVEV come from the germline V gene (reference sequence). This CDR3 contains 15 residues. The CDR3 sequence: CASSPYRVKMDEQYF.

The chain employs TRBV6-2 or TRBV6-3 and TRBJ2-5; TCRdb lists TRBD1, though no DNA is available to test this call. Germline V gene lookup returns CDR1 MNHEY and CDR2 SVGEGT. CDR3 length: 14 amino acids. CDR3 region: CASRSTAHEGTQYF.